These T cell receptor beta chains were read from a single sample in a study of T-cell reconstitution after alpha-beta-depleted transplantation in children. TCRdb used MiXCR to reprocess the PCR reads, holding one entry per CDR3 protein. This repertoire shows around 600,000 distinct CDR3 sequences, 20% to 25% found once; its top ten account for 13% to 15%. The sample here was PBMCs, mostly from graft donor cells, taken 360 days after TCRalphabeta/CD19-depleted stem cell transplant. The receptors here all came from a boy in the first two years of life who had a stem cell transplant for acute myeloid leukemia, so the T cells may come from the graft donor. Both conserved end residues are trimmed from each CDR3. Fields, in order: V gene, CDR3 protein.

TRBV6-5 | ASSSPSGGTGELF
TRBV27 | ASSSTPGYEQY
TRBV7-2 | ASSPGDGLSYEQY
TRBV7-2 | ASSLRTGINEKLF
TRBV28 | ASSWDRGANYGYT
TRBV20-1 | SAREGTRKNIQY
TRBV6-5 | ASSYRGGLGDNEQF
TRBV28 | ASSGWTGRF
TRBV29-1 | SVDRQPPSVTDTQY
TRBV6-1 | ASKYQGLGGETQY
TRBV12-3/TRBV12-4 | ASSLTVGADTQY
TRBV29-1 | SVAQNYGYT
TRBV12-3/TRBV12-4 | ASSWAVWGSYNEQF